A single sample gave rise to the 31 T cell receptor beta chains below, sequenced in a study of technical replicates of blood from a handful of donors. The assay was immunoSEQ multiplex PCR, and TCRdb's table has in-frame clones only and misses some. The sample has some 62,000 clones, around 87% seen once; the top ten hold under 6.5%. Specimen: PBMCs. The receptors derive from a human donor in good health. Some clones in this sample may be carry-over from other donors' samples.

The rearrangement uses TRBV5-6 and TRBJ1-4; 8 bases line up with TRBD1. The CDR3 contains 17 residues. The J segment lost 0 bases and the V segment lost 6 bases, leaving 10 bases of the junction unmatched. Germline lookup yields CDR1 SGHDT and CDR2 YYEEEE. CDR3 sequence: CASTKWGTGSTNEKLFF. The CDR3, as DNA: TGTGCCAGCACCAAATGGGGGACAGGCTCAACTAATGAAAAACTGTTTTTT.

The gene calls are TRBV7-3 and TRBJ2-3, with no clear D. The CDR3 length is 15 residues. V lost 5 bases to trimming and J lost 1 base, with 13 bases between them. Germline loops: CDR1 SGHTA, CDR2 FQGTGA. The CDR3 sequence: CASSEYHPGTDTQYF. The DNA of the CDR3 is TGTGCCAGCAGCGAGTACCATCCTGGCACAGATACGCAGTATTTT.

The rearrangement joins TRBV2 to TRBJ1-6; weak D call: TRBD1 (6 bases). Germline CDR1 is SNHLY and CDR2 is FYNNEI. This CDR3 has 15 residues. V was cut by 2 bases and J by 10 bases, with 15 bases left in between. The CDR3 bases are TGTGCCAGCAGTGAATATGGGGGCAGAAGCTCACCCCTCCACTTT. It is translated as CASSEYGGRSSPLHF.

This clone was observed a single time. The chain is built from TRBV6-6 and TRBJ2-1; TRBD1 aligns across 8 bases. The V gene's germline CDR1 is MNHNY and CDR2 SVGAGI (reference sequence). This CDR3 contains 15 residues. V lost 6 bases, J lost 5 bases, and 9 bases stayed unmatched. The CDR3 region is CASSSGQGGNNEQFF. The CDR3 DNA is TGTGCCAGCAGCTCCGGACAGGGTGGGAACAATGAGCAGTTCTTC.

This CDR3 reads CASSTGTGGLQPQHF. In nucleotides, the CDR3 is TGTGCCAGCAGTACGGGGACAGGGGGCTTGCAGCCCCAGCATTTT. The chain is built from TRBV6-6 and TRBJ1-5; 12 bases line up with TRBD1. The germline gives CDR1 MNHNY, CDR2 SVGAGI (reference sequence). The trim removed 5 bases at V and 7 bases at J, leaving 6 bases unmatched. This CDR3 spans 15 amino acids.

This clone showed up just once. The genes are TRBV5-6 and TRBJ2-4; possibly TRBD1 for D (6 bases). CDR1 and CDR2 (germline): SGHDT, YYEEEE. The CDR3 totals 14 residues. Trimming pared 2 bases from V and 6 bases from J, leaving 12 bases between. This CDR3 reads CASSLQGWANIQYF. The CDR3 coding sequence is TGTGCCAGCAGCTTACAGGGTTGGGCAAACATTCAGTACTTC.

This chain joins TRBV4-1 and TRBJ1-2; perhaps TRBD1 as D (5 bases). V was trimmed by 1 base and J by 5 bases, leaving 17 bases between them. This CDR3 comprises 16 residues. Germline assignment: CDR1 MGHRA and CDR2 YSYEKL. The CDR3 nucleotides read TGCGCCAGCAGCCAAGGTTACACAGGCCATTCTTATGGCTACACCTTC. This sequence encodes CASSQGYTGHSYGYTF.

This clone was seen once. The chain combines TRBV21-1 with TRBJ1-5. TRBV21-1 is listed as a pseudogene. CDR3 size: 12 residues. The CDR3 DNA is TGTGCCAGCAGCCTCCCGGATCAGCCCCAGCATTTT. This codes for CASSLPDQPQHF.

This chain uses TRBV5-6 with TRBJ2-7; 9 bases align to TRBD1. With 4 bases clipped from V and 2 bases from J, the junction kept 4 bases outside the gene matches. This CDR3 contains 14 residues. Germline values: CDR1 SGHDT, CDR2 YYEEEE. The CDR3, as DNA: TGTGCCAGCAGCCCCGGGACAGGGACCTACGAGCAGTACTTC. Translation gives CASSPGTGTYEQYF.

The sample holds one count of this clone. The J gene is TRBJ2-1, the V gene TRBV7-9; D might be TRBD2 (6 bases). Germline assignment: CDR1 SEHNR and CDR2 FQNEAQ (reference sequence). CDR3 length: 15 amino acids. V was cut by 1 base and J by 4 bases, with 11 bases left in between. For the CDR3, the DNA is TGTGCCAGCAGCTTAGTAGCGGCACTATACAATGAGCAGTTCTTC. It translates to CASSLVAALYNEQFF.

The chain recombines TRBV4-1 with TRBJ1-2; D perhaps matches TRBD1 (5 bases). The ends were cut back, 4 bases at V and 4 bases at J, with 13 bases in the middle. The CDR3 has 14 amino acids. Germline V gene data show CDR1 as MGHRA and CDR2 as YSYEKL. The CDR3 DNA is TGCGCCAGCAGCCCACCCCGGGACTTCTATGGCTACACCTTC. It yields the protein CASSPPRDFYGYTF.

The chain combines TRBV7-6 with TRBJ1-1; unclear D gene. Trimming left V 1 base short and J 1 base short, with 7 bases between. Germline CDR1 reads SGHVS; CDR2 reads FNYEAQ. The CDR3 runs 14 residues. The DNA for the CDR3 is TGTGCCAGCAGCTTAGTGGCAGGGAACACTGAAGCTTTCTTT. This gives the protein CASSLVAGNTEAFF.

The chain joins TRBV23-1 to TRBJ2-7; 7 bases fit TRBD2. TRBV23-1 carries the ORF label, with uncertain function. The CDR3 runs 14 residues. V gave up 6 bases and J gave up 6 bases; unmatched junction bases: 11. In nucleotides, the CDR3 is TGCGCCAGCAGCCGGACGGGGGGTTCCCGCGAGCAGTACTTC. It codes for CASSRTGGSREQYF.

V is TRBV12-5 and J is TRBJ2-2; D perhaps matches TRBD2 (6 bases). V was pared by 6 bases and J by 4 bases, with 18 bases between. The CDR3 spans 16 residues. Germline V gives CDR1 LGHNT, CDR2 FRNRAP. CDR3 sequence: CASGLGLPEGTGELFF. CDR3 nucleotides: TGTGCTAGTGGACTCGGGCTCCCGGAGGGCACCGGGGAGCTGTTTTTT.

V and J are TRBV4-3 and TRBJ2-1; 11 bases match TRBD2. The length of the CDR3 is 15 residues. Germline CDR1 and CDR2: LGHNA and YSLEER. The trim removed 1 base at V and 12 bases at J, leaving 8 bases unmatched. The CDR3 is CASSQVGSGGAGQFF. CDR3 nucleotides: TGCGCCAGCAGCCAAGTGGGTAGCGGGGGGGCCGGGCAGTTCTTC.

The chain has TRBV29-1 and TRBJ1-1, with D tentatively TRBD1 (6 bases). Between the trimmed V and J ends, which lost 7 bases and 4 bases, there was a span of 13 bases. Germline-derived CDR1 and CDR2 are SQVTM and ANQGSEA. This CDR3 spans 12 amino acids. CDR3 sequence (DNA): TGCAGCGGGGGACAAATAGGCACTGAAGCTTTCTTT. It yields the protein CSGGQIGTEAFF.

This sequence joins TRBV2 and TRBJ2-5; 10 bases are shared with TRBD1. This CDR3 spans 14 amino acids. Germline CDR1 SNHLY, CDR2 FYNNEI. The trim removed 5 bases at V and 5 bases at J, leaving 5 bases unmatched. This CDR3 is CASSRDRGWETQYF. CDR3 in DNA: TGTGCCAGCAGTCGGGACAGGGGATGGGAGACCCAGTACTTC.

The V call is TRBV19, the J call TRBJ1-2; 10 nucleotides match TRBD1. V dropped 6 bases and J dropped 1; count of bases not matched to a gene: 11. The CDR3 is 17 amino acids. Per germline, CDR1 LNHDA and CDR2 SQIVND (reference sequence). The CDR3 reads CASRLRMTGGLNYGYTF. The CDR3 DNA follows: TGTGCCAGTAGGTTAAGAATGACAGGGGGCCTTAACTATGGCTACACCTTC.

The rearrangement joins TRBV2 to TRBJ2-4, with TRBD2 identical over 14 bases. The germline gives CDR1 SNHLY, CDR2 FYNNEI. The CDR3 spans 17 residues. Trimming cost V 7 bases and J 0 bases; bases outside gene matches: 5. This chain's CDR3 is CASTGLAGGLAKNIQYF. Written as DNA, the CDR3 is TGTGCCAGCACTGGACTAGCGGGGGGTCTAGCCAAAAACATTCAGTACTTC.

The CDR3 DNA reads TGCGCCAGCAGCCAAGCCTCGTACTATGGAGCTGGGGCCAACGTCCTGACTTTC. Translating gives CASSQASYYGAGANVLTF. The rearrangement uses TRBV4-3 and TRBJ2-6, with unresolved D. Looked up from germline, CDR1 is LGHNA and CDR2 is YSLEER. The CDR3 spans 18 residues. The ends were cut back, 1 base at V and 2 bases at J, with 15 bases in the middle.

This sequence joins TRBV19 and TRBJ2-7; D perhaps matches TRBD2 (5 bases). CDR3 length: 16 amino acids. CDR1 is LNHDA, CDR2 SQIVND, per germline (reference sequence). Trimming removed 2 bases from V and 2 bases from J, with 16 bases in between. The CDR3 loop reads CASSISEVGKTYEQYF. CDR3 sequence (DNA): TGTGCCAGTAGTATATCGGAGGTGGGGAAGACCTACGAGCAGTACTTC.

V is TRBV5-4 and J is TRBJ2-2, with TRBD1 matching over 10 bases. V dropped 4 bases and J dropped 4; count of bases not matched to a gene: 7. CDR3 length: 16 amino acids. CDR1 and CDR2 (germline): SGHNT, YYREEE (reference sequence). The CDR3 region has the DNA TGTGCCAGCAGCCCCGGGACAGGGGTTATCACCGGGGAGCTGTTTTTT. This codes for CASSPGTGVITGELFF.

The CDR3 reads CASRKYRDSYEQYF. For the CDR3, the DNA is TGTGCCAGCAGGAAGTACAGGGACTCCTACGAGCAGTACTTC. V usage is TRBV6-5 and J usage is TRBJ2-7; D possibly corresponds to TRBD1 (6 bases). The CDR3 runs to 14 residues. V lost 6 bases and J lost 0, with 12 bases in between. Germline assignment: CDR1 MNHEY and CDR2 SVGAGI.

V usage is TRBV7-8 and J usage is TRBJ1-5; 8 bases map to TRBD1. Germline trimming cut 5 bases from V and 3 bases from J; bases unmatched to any gene: 9. CDR1 and CDR2 from the germline V gene are SGHVS and FQNEAQ. This CDR3 has 16 amino acids. As DNA, the CDR3 is TGTGCCAGCAGCCCAGGGACAGGCACAATCAATCAGCCCCAGCATTTT. This gives the protein CASSPGTGTINQPQHF.

This sequence joins TRBV10-3 and TRBJ1-1; tentative D call: TRBD1 (6 bases). With 6 bases removed from V and 1 base from J, the gap between germline ends came to 18 bases. This CDR3 contains 16 residues. CDR1 and CDR2 from the germline V gene are ENHRY and SYGVKD. Here the CDR3 reads CAIRRTVQGKNTEAFF. The CDR3 nucleotides are TGTGCCATCAGGAGGACCGTGCAGGGGAAGAACACTGAAGCTTTCTTT.

The chain couples TRBV2 to TRBJ2-1; 8 positions agree with TRBD2. The CDR3 runs 14 residues. Germline V gives CDR1 SNHLY, CDR2 FYNNEI. Trimming took 4 bases from V and 5 from J; bases not matched to a gene: 4. DNA for the CDR3: TGTGCCAGCAGTGCTAGCGGGCGAAACAATGAGCAGTTCTTC. Translation gives CASSASGRNNEQFF.

The chain uses TRBV5-4 and TRBJ1-4, with D possibly matching TRBD1 (5 bases). CDR3 length: 17 amino acids. V was cut by 2 bases and J by 6 bases, with 20 bases left in between. Germline lookup yields CDR1 SGHNT and CDR2 YYREEE (reference sequence). The CDR3 DNA is TGTGCCAGCAGCTTCGCCACCACCGGCAGGGCATATGAAAAACTGTTTTTT. Encoded protein: CASSFATTGRAYEKLFF.

This clone appeared a single time. This chain uses TRBV11-3 with TRBJ2-2; TRBD1 might be the D (6 bases). This CDR3 comprises 14 residues. Per germline, CDR1 SGHNT and CDR2 YENEEA. V was shortened by 6 bases and J by 5 bases, with 13 bases between the two germline ends. The CDR3, as DNA: TGTGCCAGCAGTTTTACACAGGGTACCGGGGAGCTGTTTTTT. Translating it yields CASSFTQGTGELFF.

The chain carries TRBV2 and TRBJ1-2; D may be TRBD1 (5 bases). Trimming cost V 7 bases and J 4 bases, with 16 bases left between them. CDR3 length: 14 amino acids. The germline gives CDR1 SNHLY, CDR2 FYNNEI. In nucleotides, the CDR3 is TGTGCCAGCAATCGTCAGGGTTCCCCCTATGGCTACACCTTC. It codes for CASNRQGSPYGYTF. The full variable domain, in which reference TRBV2 and TRBJ1-2 provide the parts outside the CDR3, is EPEVTQTPSHQVTQMGQEVILRCVPISNHLYFYWYRQILGQKVEFLVSFYNNEISEKSEIFDDQFSVERPDGSNFTLKIRSTKLEDSAMYFCASNRQGSPYGYTFGSGTRLTVV.

The chain carries TRBV5-1 and TRBJ2-3; TRBD1 agrees at 10 bases. The CDR3 is 16 amino acids. CDR1 is SGHRS, CDR2 YFSETQ, per germline. Trimming cost V 1 base and J 0 bases; bases outside gene matches: 2. The CDR3 sequence is CASSLSGQGSTDTQYF. The CDR3 DNA follows: TGCGCCAGCAGCTTGTCGGGACAGGGGAGCACAGATACGCAGTATTTT.

This chain links TRBV30 with TRBJ1-4; no reliable D call. The CDR3 runs 12 residues. Trimming shortened V by 5 bases and J by 8 bases, and 12 bases separated the two germline ends. Looked up from germline, CDR1 is GTSNPN and CDR2 is SVGIG (reference sequence). The CDR3 DNA sequence: TGTGCCTGGGCAGAGAGGAGGGAAAAACTGTTTTTT. Amino acid sequence: CAWAERREKLFF. The variable domain in full, with the rest retrieved from reference TRBV30 and TRBJ1-4, is SQTIHQWPATLVQPVGSPLSLECTVEGTSNPNLYWYRQAAGRGLQLLFYSVGIGQISSEVPQNLSASRPQDRQFILSSKKLLLSDSGFYLCAWAERREKLFFGSGTQLSVL.